The 6 T cell receptor beta chains below come from one sample, sequenced in a study of T cells in Graves' hyperthyroidism and ophthalmopathy. From RNA transcripts, TCR beta CDR3 regions were amplified. HTBI primers were the set used in a first-round RT-PCR of the TCR CDR3. One entry per CDR3 protein results from TCRdb running MiXCR on the multiplex PCR reads. The table has fewer than 500,000 distinct CDR3 sequences, roughly 15% seen once. The specimen was blood. The receptors derive from a woman in her 30s with Graves' ophthalmopathy.

There are many counts of this clonotype. The J gene is TRBJ1-1, the V gene TRBV3-1; the D is unclear. The germline V gene has CDR1 LGHDT and CDR2 YNNKEL (reference sequence). This CDR3 has 13 residues. Deletions cut 0 bases from V and 3 bases from J, with 5 bases between. The CDR3 region is CASSQDRDTEAFF. CDR3 bases: TGTGCCAGCAGCCAAGATCGGGACACTGAAGCTTTCTTT.

Ten or more counts support this clonotype. The V and J genes are TRBV2 and TRBJ2-3, with D perhaps given as TRBD1 or TRBD2 (6 bases each). Germline loops: CDR1 SNHLY, CDR2 FYNNEI. The length of the CDR3 is 20 residues. V gave up 1 base and J gave up 0 bases, with 23 bases separating them. CDR3 coding DNA: TGTGCCAGCAGTGAAGAGGTTGAGGCGGGGACAACCTCTAGCACAGATACGCAGTATTTT. It specifies CASSEEVEAGTTSSTDTQYF.

This clonotype was counted between two and nine times. This chain connects TRBV14 to TRBJ1-2; 7 positions match TRBD1. V shed 0 bases and J 8 bases; nucleotides not matched to a gene: 3. This CDR3 has 13 residues. Germline lookup yields CDR1 SGHDN and CDR2 FVKESK. CDR3 residues: CASSQETGRGYTF. In nucleotides, the CDR3 is TGTGCCAGCAGCCAAGAGACAGGGCGAGGCTACACCTTC. The whole variable domain, remainder taken from reference TRBV14 and TRBJ1-2, is EAGVTQFPSHSVIEKGQTVTLRCDPISGHDNLYWYRRVMGKEIKFLLHFVKESKQDESGMPNNRFLAERTGGTYSTLKVQPAELEDSGVYFCASSQETGRGYTFGSGTRLTVV.

In its sample, this clonotype was seen many times. The rearrangement uses TRBV28 and TRBJ2-7; 7 nucleotides align to TRBD1. The trim removed 8 bases at V and 2 bases at J, leaving 6 bases unmatched. The CDR3 is 13 residues long. Germline assignment: CDR1 MDHEN and CDR2 SYDVKM. The CDR3 coding sequence is TGTGCCAGCTGGACAGGAGAAACCTACGAGCAGTACTTC. Translated, it gives CASWTGETYEQYF.

This clonotype was counted ten times or more. V gene TRBV20-1 combines with J gene TRBJ2-5; 7 bases map to TRBD2. V lost 6 bases and J lost 2; bases outside the gene matches: 9. CDR3 length: 14 amino acids. CDR1 is DFQATT and CDR2 is SNEGSKA in the germline V gene (reference sequence). CDR3 in amino acids: CSATPTSRQETQYF. Written as DNA, the CDR3 is TGCAGTGCCACGCCGACTAGCCGTCAAGAGACCCAGTACTTC.

This clonotype appeared many times. The chain employs TRBV24-1 and TRBJ1-5; a weak D match, TRBD1 (6 bases). Germline V gives CDR1 KGHDR, CDR2 SFDVKD. Trimming removed 4 bases from V and 2 bases from J, with 8 bases in between. This CDR3 comprises 14 residues. The CDR3 DNA reads TGTGCCACCAGTGACAACAGGGGCAATCAGCCCCAGCATTTT. As protein: CATSDNRGNQPQHF.